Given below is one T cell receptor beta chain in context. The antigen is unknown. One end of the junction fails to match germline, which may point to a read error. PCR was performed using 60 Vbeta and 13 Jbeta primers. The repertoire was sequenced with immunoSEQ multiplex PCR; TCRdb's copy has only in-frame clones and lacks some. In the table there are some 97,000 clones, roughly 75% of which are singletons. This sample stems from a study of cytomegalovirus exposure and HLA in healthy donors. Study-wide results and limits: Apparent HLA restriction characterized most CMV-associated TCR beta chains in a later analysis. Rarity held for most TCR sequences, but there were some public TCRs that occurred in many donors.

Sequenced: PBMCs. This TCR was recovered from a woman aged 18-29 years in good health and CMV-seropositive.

The CDR3 sequence is CASSFSSQETQYF. In DNA form, the CDR3 reads TGTGCTAGCAGCTTTAGCAGCCAAGAGACCCAGTACTTC. The V gene is TRBV7-7, the J gene TRBJ2-5; D gene uncertain. The CDR3 length is 13 residues. The germline gives CDR1 SSHAT, CDR2 FNYEAQ (reference sequence).